Sequencing of this T cell receptor beta chain was carried out in a study of T cells after posttransplantation cyclophosphamide. Overall study results and limits: Later blood repertoires were often dominated by clones from the donor CD8+ memory compartment.

With regard to this clone: Its specificity is unknown.

In germline, CDR1 is MNHEY, CDR2 SMNVEV (reference sequence). CDR3 length equals 13 residues. V lost 8 bases to trimming and J lost 4 bases, with 14 bases between them. Generated by immunoSEQ multiplex PCR, the TCRdb table keeps only in-frame clones and is missing some. The data hold several thousand clones, with about three quarters observed a single time. Controls had myeloablative marrow grafts with methotrexate and calcineurin inhibitor, sampled at 1 year. The input for sequencing was PBMCs, taken 300 to 330 days after allogeneic stem cell transplant with calcineurin inhibitor and methotrexate. This TCR derives from a female patient aged 50-59 years who received an allogeneic stem cell transplant from an unrelated donor, was CMV-positive, and had acute and chronic GVHD. These T cells may partly come from the graft donor. V is TRBV27 and J is TRBJ1-1; no reliable D call. The CDR3 nucleotides are TGTGCCAGCTCCCCCCGCCCGGGCACTGAAGCTTTCTTT. This translates into CASSPRPGTEAFF.